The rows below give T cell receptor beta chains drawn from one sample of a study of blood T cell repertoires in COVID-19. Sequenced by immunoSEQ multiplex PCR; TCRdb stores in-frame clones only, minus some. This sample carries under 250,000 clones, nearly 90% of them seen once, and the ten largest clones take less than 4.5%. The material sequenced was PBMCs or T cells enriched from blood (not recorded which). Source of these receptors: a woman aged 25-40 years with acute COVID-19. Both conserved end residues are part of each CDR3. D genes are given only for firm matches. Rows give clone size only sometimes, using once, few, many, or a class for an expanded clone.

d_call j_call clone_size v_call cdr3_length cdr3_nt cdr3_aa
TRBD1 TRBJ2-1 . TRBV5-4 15 TGTGCCAGCAGCTTGGGGGGACAGGGTTTCAATGAGCAGTTCTTC CASSLGGQGFNEQFF
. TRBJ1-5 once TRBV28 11 TGTGCCAGCACGGGGGGCTCGCCCCAGCATTTT CASTGGSPQHF
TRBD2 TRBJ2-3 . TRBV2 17 TGTGCCAGCAGGACCGGGACTAGCCGAGATAGCACAGATACGCAGTATTTT CASRTGTSRDSTDTQYF
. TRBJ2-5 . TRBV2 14 TGTGCCAGCAGTGAACGTTCCGTCAGAGAGACCCAGTACTTC CASSERSVRETQYF
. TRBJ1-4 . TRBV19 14 TGTGCCAGTAGTCCATCCCCTCTCGGGGAAAAACTGTTTTTT CASSPSPLGEKLFF
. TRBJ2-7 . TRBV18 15 TGTGCCAGCTCACCAGATCCCGGGACAACCTACGAGCAGTACTTC CASSPDPGTTYEQYF
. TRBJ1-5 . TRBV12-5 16 TGTGCTAGTGGTTTGTGGACTGCGGGCCCCAATCAGCCCCAGCATTTT CASGLWTAGPNQPQHF
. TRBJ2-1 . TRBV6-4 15 TGTGCCAGCAGTGATATGGGGGCCTCCTACAATGAGCAGTTCTTC CASSDMGASYNEQFF
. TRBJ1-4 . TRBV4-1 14 TGCGCCAGCAGCCACCAACAGGGAATGGAGAAACTGTTTTTT CASSHQQGMEKLFF
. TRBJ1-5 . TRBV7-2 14 TGTGCCAGCAGCTTGGACAGTTTAAATCAGCCCCAGCATTTT CASSLDSLNQPQHF
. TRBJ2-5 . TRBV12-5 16 TGTGCTAGTGGCCAAGGGCCGGCAGGGGAAAAAGAGACCCAGTACTTC CASGQGPAGEKETQYF
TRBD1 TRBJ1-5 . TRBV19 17 TGTGCCAGTAGTATCCTCTCCTGGACAGGGGGAAATCAGCCCCAGCATTTT CASSILSWTGGNQPQHF
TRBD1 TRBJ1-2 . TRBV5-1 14 TGCGCCAGCAGCTTGGACAGGGGGGCCTATGGCTACACCTTC CASSLDRGAYGYTF
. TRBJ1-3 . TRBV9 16 TGTGCCAGCAGCGTAGAAGGACGGGACTCTGGAAACACCATATATTTT CASSVEGRDSGNTIYF
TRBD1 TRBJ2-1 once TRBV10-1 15 TGCGCCAGCAATTCCCCGGGACAGGGGTGGGATGAGCAGTTCTTC CASNSPGQGWDEQFF
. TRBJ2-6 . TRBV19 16 TGTGCCAGCCTGGGGGGGCTCGGCTCTGGGGCCAACGTCCTGACTTTC CASLGGLGSGANVLTF
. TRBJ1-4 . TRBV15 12 TGTGCCACCGGACAAGCGGGGGAAAAACTGTTTTTT CATGQAGEKLFF
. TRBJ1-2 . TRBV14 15 TGTGCCAGCAGCCAACAGGGGATACTTAACTATGGCTACACCTTC CASSQQGILNYGYTF
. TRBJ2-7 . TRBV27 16 TGTGCCAGCAGGGGCCGGACTTCCTACTACGCTTACGAGCAGTACTTC CASRGRTSYYAYEQYF
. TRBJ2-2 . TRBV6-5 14 TGTGCCAGCAAGGGAGAGGGGAACACCGGGGAGCTGTTTTTT CASKGEGNTGELFF
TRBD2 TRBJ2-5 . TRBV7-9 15 TGTGCCAGCAGCTTTTATACGGGGGGGCAAGGGACCCAGTACTTC CASSFYTGGQGTQYF
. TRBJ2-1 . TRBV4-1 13 TGCGCCAGCAGCCAAGATGAAGGGGTTGTGCAGTTCTTC CASSQDEGVVQFF
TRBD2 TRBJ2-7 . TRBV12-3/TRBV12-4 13 TGTGCCAGCAGTTTCACTAGCGGTGTCGAGCAGTACTTC CASSFTSGVEQYF
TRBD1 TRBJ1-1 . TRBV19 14 TGTGCCAGTAGTATAAGACAGGGAGGATCCGAAGCTTTCTTT CASSIRQGGSEAFF
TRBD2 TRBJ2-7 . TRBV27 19 TGTGCCAGCAGTTTATCTGGGACTAGCGGGGGGTTCCTCTTCTACGAGCAGTACTTC CASSLSGTSGGFLFYEQYF